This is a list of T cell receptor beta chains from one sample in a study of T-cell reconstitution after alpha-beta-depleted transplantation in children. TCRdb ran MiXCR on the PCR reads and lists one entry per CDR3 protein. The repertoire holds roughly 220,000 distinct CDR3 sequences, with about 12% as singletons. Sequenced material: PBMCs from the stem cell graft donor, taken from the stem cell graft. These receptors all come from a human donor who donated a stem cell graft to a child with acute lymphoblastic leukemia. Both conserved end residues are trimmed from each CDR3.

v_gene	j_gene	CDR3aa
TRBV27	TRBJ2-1	ASGKTGGSSYNEQF
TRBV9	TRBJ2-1	ASSVETGTYNEQF
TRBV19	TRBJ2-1	ASSIALGREGEQF
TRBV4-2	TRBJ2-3	ASSHFGGAADTQY
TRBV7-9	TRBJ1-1	ASSLVDREHTEAF
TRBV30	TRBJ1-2	AWSDGIEVYGYT
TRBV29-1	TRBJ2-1	SVEQSGSYNEQF
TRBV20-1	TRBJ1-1	SARTLQGLEAF
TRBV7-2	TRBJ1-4	ASSGGTVRGEKLF
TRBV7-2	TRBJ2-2	ASSPQGANTGELF
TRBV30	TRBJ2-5	AWSVPVGTQY
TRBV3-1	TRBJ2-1	ASSQVGGRASNEQF
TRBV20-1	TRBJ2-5	SAVGSQETQY
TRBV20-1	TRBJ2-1	SASGQGVPF